This TCR beta chain was sequenced for a study of T cell responses to AZD1222 COVID-19 vaccine. In its sample, this clone was seen once. Its specificity is not known. Only in-frame clones appear in the TCRdb table, and some are missing; sequencing was by immunoSEQ multiplex PCR. Of some 150,000 clones listed, just over 90% are singletons. The CDR3 length is 15 residues. Germline trimming cut 6 bases from V and 2 bases from J; bases unmatched to any gene: 8. The germline V gene has CDR1 MNHEY and CDR2 SVGAGI. Whole-study results and caveats: Donors were mostly white British, more females; clonal diversity possibly underestimated. Spike regions recognized by vaccine-associated CD4 TCRs spanned the protein, led by 160-218 and 743-854. The study sampled repertoires only after the peak T cell response. An increase in Spike-specific TCR breadth and depth was observed after two AZD1222 doses.

The chain employs TRBV6-5 and TRBJ2-7; the match to TRBD1 covers 9 bases. This specimen consisted of peripheral blood, obtained on day 0 of MenACWY control vaccination. This TCR derives from an adult in good health. The CDR3 DNA sequence: TGTGCCAGCAGGACTCCGGGACAGGGTACCTACGAGCAGTACTTC. Amino acids: CASRTPGQGTYEQYF.